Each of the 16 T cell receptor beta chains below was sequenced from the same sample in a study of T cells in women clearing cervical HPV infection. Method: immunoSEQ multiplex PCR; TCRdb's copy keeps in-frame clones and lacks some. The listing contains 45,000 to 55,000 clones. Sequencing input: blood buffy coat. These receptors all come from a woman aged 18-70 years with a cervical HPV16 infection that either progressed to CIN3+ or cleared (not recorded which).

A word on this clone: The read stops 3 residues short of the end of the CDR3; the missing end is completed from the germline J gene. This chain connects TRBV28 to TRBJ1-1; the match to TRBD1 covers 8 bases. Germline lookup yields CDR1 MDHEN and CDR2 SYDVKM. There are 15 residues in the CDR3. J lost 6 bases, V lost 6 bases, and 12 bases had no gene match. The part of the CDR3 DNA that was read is TGTGCCAGCAGGGAGCAGGGGGCGCGGTGGGCTGAA. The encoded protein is CASREQGARWAE. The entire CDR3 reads CASREQGARWAEAFF.

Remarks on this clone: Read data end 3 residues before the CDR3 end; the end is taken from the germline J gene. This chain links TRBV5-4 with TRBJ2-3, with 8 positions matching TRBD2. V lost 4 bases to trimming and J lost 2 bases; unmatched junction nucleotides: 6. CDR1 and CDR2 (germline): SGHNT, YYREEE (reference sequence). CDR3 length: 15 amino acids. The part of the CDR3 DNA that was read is TGTGCCAGCAGCCGCGCGGGGGGCCTCACAGATACG. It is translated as CASSRAGGLTDT. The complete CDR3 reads CASSRAGGLTDTQYF.

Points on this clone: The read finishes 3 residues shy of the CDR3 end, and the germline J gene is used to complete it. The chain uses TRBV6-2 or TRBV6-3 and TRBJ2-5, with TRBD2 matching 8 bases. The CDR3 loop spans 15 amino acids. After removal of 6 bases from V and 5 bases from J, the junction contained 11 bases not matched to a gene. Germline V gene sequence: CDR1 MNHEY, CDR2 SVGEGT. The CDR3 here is CASRPGRGASETQYF. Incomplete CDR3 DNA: TGTGCCAGCAGACCCGGGCGGGGGGCGTCGGAGACC.

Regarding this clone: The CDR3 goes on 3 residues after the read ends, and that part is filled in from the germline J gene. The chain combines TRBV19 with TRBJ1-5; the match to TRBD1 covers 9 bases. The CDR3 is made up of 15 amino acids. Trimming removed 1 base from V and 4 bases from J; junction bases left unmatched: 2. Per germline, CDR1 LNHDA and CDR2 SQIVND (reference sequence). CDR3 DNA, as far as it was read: TGTGCCAGTAGTATAGCCGGACAGGGGAATCAGCCC. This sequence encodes CASSIAGQGNQP. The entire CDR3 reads CASSIAGQGNQPQHF.

This CDR3 reads CASSSLGHSTDTQYF. Incomplete CDR3 DNA: TGTGCCAGCAGCTCCCTGGGACACAGCACAGATACG. The J gene is TRBJ2-3, the V gene TRBV7-3; tentatively, D is TRBD1 (6 bases). The read ends 3 residues shy of where the CDR3 ends; the end is completed using the germline J gene. From germline, CDR1 is SGHTA and CDR2 FQGTGA. V was pared by 4 bases and J by 0 bases, with 11 bases between. The length of the CDR3 is 15 residues. The full variable domain, in which reference TRBV7-3 and TRBJ2-3 provide the parts outside the CDR3, is GAGVSQTPSNKVTEKGKYVELRCDPISGHTALYWYRQSLGQGPEFLIYFQGTGAADDSGLPNDRFFAVRPEGSVSTLKIQRTERGDSAVYLCASSSLGHSTDTQYFGPGTRLTVL.

The CDR3 bases that were read are TGTGCCAGCAGTTTTTTAGGGGGCGAGGGCGAG. The encoded protein is CASSFLGGEGE. The full CDR3 is CASSFLGGEGEQYF. The rearrangement uses TRBV12-3 or TRBV12-4 and TRBJ2-7; 7 bases are a match to TRBD1. The sequence runs out 3 residues before the end of the CDR3; the remainder is reconstructed from the germline J gene. The length of the CDR3 is 14 residues. Germline trimming cut 3 bases from V and 6 bases from J; bases unmatched to any gene: 8.

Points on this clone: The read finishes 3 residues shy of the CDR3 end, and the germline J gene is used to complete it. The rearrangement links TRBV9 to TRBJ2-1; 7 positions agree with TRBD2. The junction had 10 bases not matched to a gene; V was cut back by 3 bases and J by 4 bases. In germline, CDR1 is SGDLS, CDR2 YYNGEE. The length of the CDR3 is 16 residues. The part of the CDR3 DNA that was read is TGTGCCAGCAGCGGGACCTCTAGCGGCCTATACAATGAG. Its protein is CASSGTSSGLYNE. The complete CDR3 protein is CASSGTSSGLYNEQFF.

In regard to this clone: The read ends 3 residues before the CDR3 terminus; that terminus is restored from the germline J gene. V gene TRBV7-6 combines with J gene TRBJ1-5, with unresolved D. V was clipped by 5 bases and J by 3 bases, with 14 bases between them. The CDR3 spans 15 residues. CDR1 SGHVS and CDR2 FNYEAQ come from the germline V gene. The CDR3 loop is CASSPGRGFNQPQHF. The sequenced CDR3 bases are TGTGCCAGCAGCCCCGGTCGCGGGTTCAATCAGCCC.

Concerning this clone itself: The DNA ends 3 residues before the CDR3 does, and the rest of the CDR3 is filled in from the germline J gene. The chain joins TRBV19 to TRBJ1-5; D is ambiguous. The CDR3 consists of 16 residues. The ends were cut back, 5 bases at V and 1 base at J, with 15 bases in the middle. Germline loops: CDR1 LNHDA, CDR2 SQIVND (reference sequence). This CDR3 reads CASSLVLVRSNQPQHF. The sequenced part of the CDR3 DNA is TGTGCCAGTAGTCTAGTCCTAGTCAGAAGCAATCAGCCC.

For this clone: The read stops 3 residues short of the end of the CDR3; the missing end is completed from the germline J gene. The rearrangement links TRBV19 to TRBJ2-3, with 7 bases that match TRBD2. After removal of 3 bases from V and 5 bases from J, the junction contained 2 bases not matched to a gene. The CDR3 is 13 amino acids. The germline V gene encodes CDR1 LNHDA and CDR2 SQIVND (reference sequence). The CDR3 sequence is CASSILAGDTQYF. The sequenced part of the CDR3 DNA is TGTGCCAGTAGTATTTTAGCGGGAGATACG.

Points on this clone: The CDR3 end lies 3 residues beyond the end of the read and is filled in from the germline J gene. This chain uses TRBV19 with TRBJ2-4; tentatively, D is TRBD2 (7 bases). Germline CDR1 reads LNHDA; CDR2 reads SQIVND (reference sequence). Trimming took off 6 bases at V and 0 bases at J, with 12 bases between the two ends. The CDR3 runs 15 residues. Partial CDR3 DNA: TGTGCCAGTAGGGGGGGGCTTCTAGCCAAAAACATT. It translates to CASRGGLLAKNI. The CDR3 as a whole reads CASRGGLLAKNIQYF.

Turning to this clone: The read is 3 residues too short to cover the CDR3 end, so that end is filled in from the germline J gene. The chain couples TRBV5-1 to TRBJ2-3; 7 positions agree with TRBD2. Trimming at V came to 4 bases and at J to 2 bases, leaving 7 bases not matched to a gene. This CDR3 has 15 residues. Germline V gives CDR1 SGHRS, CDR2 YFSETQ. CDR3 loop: CASSPPSGPTDTQYF. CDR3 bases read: TGCGCCAGCAGCCCTCCTAGCGGCCCCACAGATACG.

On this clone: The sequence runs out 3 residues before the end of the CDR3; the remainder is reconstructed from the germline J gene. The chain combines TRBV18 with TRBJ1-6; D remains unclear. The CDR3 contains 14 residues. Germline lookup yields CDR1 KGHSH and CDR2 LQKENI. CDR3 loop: CASSPRARRPPLHF. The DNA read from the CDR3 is TGTGCCAGCTCACCACGGGCCCGACGTCCCCCC.

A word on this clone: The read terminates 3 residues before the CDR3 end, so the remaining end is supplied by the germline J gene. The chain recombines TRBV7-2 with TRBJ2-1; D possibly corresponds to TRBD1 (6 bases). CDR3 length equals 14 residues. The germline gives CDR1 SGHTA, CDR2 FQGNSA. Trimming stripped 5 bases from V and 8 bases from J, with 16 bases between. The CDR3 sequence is CASSLYYRADEQFF. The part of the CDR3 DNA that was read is TGTGCCAGCAGCCTTTACTACAGGGCCGATGAG.

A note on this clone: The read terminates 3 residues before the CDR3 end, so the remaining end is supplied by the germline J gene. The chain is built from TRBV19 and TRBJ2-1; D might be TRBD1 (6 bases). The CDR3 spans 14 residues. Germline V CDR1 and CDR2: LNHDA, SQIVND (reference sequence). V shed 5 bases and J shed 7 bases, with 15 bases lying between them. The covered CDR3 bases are TGTGCCAGTAGTCACCGGGACATGGAAAATGAG. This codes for CASSHRDMENE. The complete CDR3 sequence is CASSHRDMENEQFF.

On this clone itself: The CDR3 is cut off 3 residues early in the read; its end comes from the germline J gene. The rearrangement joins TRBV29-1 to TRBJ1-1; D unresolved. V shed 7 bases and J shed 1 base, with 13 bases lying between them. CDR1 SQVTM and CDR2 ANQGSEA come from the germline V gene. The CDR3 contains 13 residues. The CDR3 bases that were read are TGCAGCGACGGGTCTAGCGAGAACACTGAA. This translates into CSDGSSENTE. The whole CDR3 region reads CSDGSSENTEAFF.